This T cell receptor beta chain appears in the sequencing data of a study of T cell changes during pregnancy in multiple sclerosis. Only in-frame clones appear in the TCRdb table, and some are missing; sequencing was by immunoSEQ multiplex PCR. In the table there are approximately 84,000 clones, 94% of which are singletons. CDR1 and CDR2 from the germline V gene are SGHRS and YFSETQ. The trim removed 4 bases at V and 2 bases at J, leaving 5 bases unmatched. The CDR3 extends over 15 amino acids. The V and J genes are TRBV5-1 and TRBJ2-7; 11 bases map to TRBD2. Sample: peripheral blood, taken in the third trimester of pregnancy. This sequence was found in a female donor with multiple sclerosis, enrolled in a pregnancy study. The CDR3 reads CASSQLAGGPYEQYF. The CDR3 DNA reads TGCGCCAGCAGCCAATTAGCGGGGGGGCCCTACGAGCAGTACTTC.